Listed below are T cell receptor beta chains from one sample, sequenced in a study of Tregs in tolerant kidney transplant recipients. The table came from immunoSEQ multiplex PCR; TCRdb's copy has only in-frame clones and leaves some out. The data show 80,000 or so clones, 90% to 95% seen once. Sequences were derived from CD4+ T cells from blood (PBMCs), sampled 24 months after the transplant. These receptors were obtained from a human patient who received a combined kidney and bone marrow transplant. Part of the T cells may come from the graft donor. Each CDR3 is given with its conserved first and last residue. D genes are given only for firm matches. Clone sizes are given selectively: once, few, many, or a class where the clone is expanded.

j_gene	abundance	d_gene	v_gene	CDR3aa	CDR3nt
TRBJ2-7	NA	NA	TRBV2	CASSDTTTNEQYF	TGTGCCAGCAGTGATACGACAACAAACGAGCAGTACTTC
TRBJ2-3	NA	TRBD2	TRBV19	CASQSGGGTDTQYF	TGTGCCAGCCAGAGCGGGGGGGGCACAGATACGCAGTATTTT
TRBJ2-3	NA	TRBD2	TRBV4-3	CASSQEPSGGLRDTQYF	TGCGCCAGCAGCCAAGAACCTAGCGGGGGGCTCCGGGATACGCAGTATTTT
TRBJ2-7	once	TRBD2	TRBV11-1	CASRSVAGDGYEQYF	TGTGCCAGCAGGTCAGTAGCGGGAGACGGCTACGAGCAGTACTTC
TRBJ2-1	NA	TRBD2	TRBV30	CAWISGGDYNEQFF	TGTGCCTGGATTAGCGGGGGGGACTACAATGAGCAGTTCTTC
TRBJ2-5	NA	TRBD1	TRBV7-6	CASSLGQTKETQYF	TGTGCCAGCAGCCTGGGACAGACAAAAGAGACCCAGTACTTC
TRBJ1-1	NA	NA	TRBV30	CAWSRAAWGGGMNTEAFF	TGTGCCTGGAGTAGGGCTGCCTGGGGGGGCGGTATGAACACTGAAGCTTTCTTT
TRBJ1-5	NA	NA	TRBV9	CASSVGGLNQPQHF	TGTGCCAGCAGCGTAGGAGGCCTCAATCAGCCCCAGCATTTT
TRBJ2-3	once	NA	TRBV4-2	CASSQDGARTDTQYF	TGTGCCAGCAGCCAAGATGGGGCTCGCACAGATACGCAGTATTTT
TRBJ1-5	NA	TRBD1	TRBV19	CASTGTGNQPQHF	TGTGCCAGTACGGGGACAGGGAATCAGCCCCAGCATTTT
TRBJ2-7	NA	TRBD1	TRBV6-6	CASSYRQGYEQYF	TGTGCCAGCAGTTATCGACAGGGGTACGAGCAGTACTTC
TRBJ2-3	NA	NA	TRBV18	CASSPPGLGRRTDTQYF	TGTGCCAGCTCACCACCCGGTTTGGGGAGGAGAACAGATACGCAGTATTTT
TRBJ2-5	NA	TRBD2	TRBV14	CASSRLLAGMETQYF	TGTGCCAGCAGCCGGCTATTAGCGGGGATGGAGACCCAGTACTTC
TRBJ1-2	NA	NA	TRBV19	CASSIRGAHGYTF	TGTGCCAGTAGTATCCGGGGGGCGCATGGCTACACCTTC
TRBJ2-3	NA	TRBD2	TRBV5-6	CASSGGLASTDTQYF	TGTGCCAGCAGCGGGGGACTAGCTAGCACAGATACGCAGTATTTT
TRBJ2-2	NA	TRBD2	TRBV7-8	CASSQRLAGDFAGELFF	TGTGCCAGCAGCCAAAGACTAGCGGGGGATTTCGCCGGGGAGCTGTTTTTT
TRBJ1-4	NA	NA	TRBV30	CAWTGENEKLFF	TGTGCCTGGACAGGGGAAAATGAAAAACTGTTTTTT
TRBJ2-2	NA	NA	TRBV19	CASGLPYTGELFF	TGTGCCAGCGGACTACCCTACACCGGGGAGCTGTTTTTT
TRBJ2-5	once	NA	TRBV7-3	CASSQWGPQETQYF	TGTGCCAGCAGCCAATGGGGGCCTCAAGAGACCCAGTACTTC
TRBJ2-7	NA	NA	TRBV15	CATSRQGNYEQYF	TGTGCCACCAGCAGACAGGGGAACTACGAGCAGTACTTC
TRBJ2-6	NA	NA	TRBV28	CASSNPRGTGANVLTF	TGTGCCAGCAGTAACCCGAGGGGGACTGGGGCCAACGTCCTGACTTTC
TRBJ1-5	NA	NA	TRBV5-1	CASSWGGAANQPQHF	TGCGCCAGCAGCTGGGGAGGGGCTGCAAACCAGCCCCAGCATTTT